Included here is one TCR beta chain sequence, with context. The sample's treatment: oral pan-JAK inhibitor, 5-10 mg twice daily. Punch biopsies of lesional scalp, plus peripheral blood, were taken from alopecia areata patients. The record originates from a study of CD8+ T cells in alopecia areata. The ends lost 7 bases at V and 1 base at J; junction bases unmatched: 4. The germline CDR1 and CDR2 sequences are SQVTM and ANQGSEA. This CDR3 spans 13 amino acids. Extracted from the samples, RNA was reverse transcribed into cDNA to serve as the sequencing template. The assay was immunoSEQ multiplex PCR, and TCRdb's table has in-frame clones only and misses some. Among about 200,000 clones, less than 75% were seen once, and the ten largest hold more than 1.5%.

The specimen was CD4+ T cells sorted from blood, collected at week 4, from a patient treated with tofacitinib. The V gene is TRBV29-1, the J gene TRBJ1-2; the match to TRBD1 covers 9 bases. The sequence was obtained from a human donor with alopecia areata. CDR3 in amino acids: CSARGQGNYGYTF. CDR3 sequence (DNA): TGCAGCGCTAGGGGACAGGGTAACTATGGCTACACCTTC.